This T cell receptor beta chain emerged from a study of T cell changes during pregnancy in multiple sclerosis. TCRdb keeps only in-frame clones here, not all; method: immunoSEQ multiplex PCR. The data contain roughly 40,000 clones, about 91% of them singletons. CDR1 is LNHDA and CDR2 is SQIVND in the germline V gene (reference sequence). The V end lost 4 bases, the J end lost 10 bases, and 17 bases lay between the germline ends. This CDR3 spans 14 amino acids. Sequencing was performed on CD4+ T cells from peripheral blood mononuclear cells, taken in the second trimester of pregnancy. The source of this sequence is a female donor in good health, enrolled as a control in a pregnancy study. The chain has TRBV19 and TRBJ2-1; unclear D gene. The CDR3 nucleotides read TGTGCCAGTAGTACCGCGGTGACGGGTAGCGAGCAGTTCTTC. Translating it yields CASSTAVTGSEQFF.